This T cell receptor (beta chain) was retrieved from a study of blood T cell repertoires in COVID-19. Across the whole study: The origin of the acute and convalescent COVID-19 samples was the United States, Italy and Spain. PBMCs, B-cell-depleted T cells, or T cells were the source of the cDNA or gDNA that made up the material.

V gave up 2 bases and J gave up 6 bases, with 10 bases separating them. The CDR3 runs 14 residues. The germline V gene has CDR1 MNHNS and CDR2 SASEGT. Original methodology: Scientists estimated how many nucleated cells there were by amplifying reference gene primers. Measured with immunoSEQ multiplex PCR; TCRdb has only the in-frame clones, and not every one. The DNA was the basis for D and trimming; V, J and clone size are from that table. This sample carries 170,000 or so clones, about 88% of them seen once, and the ten largest clones take 2.7%. The genes are TRBV6-1 and TRBJ1-4; D is ambiguous. This TCR was recovered from a man aged 35-49 years with active or convalescent COVID-19. The sequenced sample was peripheral blood. CDR3 in amino acids: CASSESVSDEKLFF. CDR3 DNA: TGTGCCAGCAGTGAATCTGTTAGTGATGAAAAACTGTTTTTT.